This T cell receptor beta chain emerged from a study of a mutant IDH1 vaccine in newly diagnosed glioma. For the study at large: Prior therapy was radiotherapy, temozolomide, or both; most received both.

The CDR3 is 12 amino acids. Germline V gene data show CDR1 as MGHRA and CDR2 as YSYEKL. V lost 0 bases, J lost 4 bases, and 1 base lay in between. The method was immunoSEQ multiplex PCR; TCRdb's version includes in-frame clones alone and lacks a portion of them. Seen here are around 63,000 clones, about 91% observed once, and the top ten hold approximately 2.4%. As for this clone: Its antigen remains unknown.

Time point specified: baseline, week 1 (first vaccination visit). Treatment described: pre-vaccination baseline after standard-of-care therapy. Notes on the study in general: Immune responses arising from the vaccine appeared in approximately 92% of patients. Changes in the top peripheral T cell clonotypes seemingly had no bearing on pseudoprogression.

This sample comprised PBMCs, obtained from a glioma patient treated with radiotherapy, temozolomide or both. This receptor was obtained from a man in his fifties with glioma. This sequence joins TRBV4-1 and TRBJ1-3, with D hard to call. The CDR3: CASSQEGNTIYF. CDR3 in DNA: TGCGCCAGCAGCCAAGAAGGAAACACCATATATTTT.